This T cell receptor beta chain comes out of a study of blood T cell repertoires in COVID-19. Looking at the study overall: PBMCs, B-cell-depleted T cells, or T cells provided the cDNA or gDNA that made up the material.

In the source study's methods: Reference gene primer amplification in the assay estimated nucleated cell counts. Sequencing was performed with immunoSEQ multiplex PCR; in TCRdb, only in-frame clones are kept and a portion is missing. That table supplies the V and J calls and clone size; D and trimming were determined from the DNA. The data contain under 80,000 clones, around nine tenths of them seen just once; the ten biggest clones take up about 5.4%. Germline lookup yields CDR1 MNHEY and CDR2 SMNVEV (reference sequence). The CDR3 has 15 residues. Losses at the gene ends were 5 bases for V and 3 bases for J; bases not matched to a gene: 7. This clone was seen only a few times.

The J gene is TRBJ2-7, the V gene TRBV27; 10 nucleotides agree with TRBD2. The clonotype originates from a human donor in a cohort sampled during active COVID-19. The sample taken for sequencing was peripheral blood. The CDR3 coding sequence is TGTGCCAGCAGTGACATAGCGGGGGGTCTCTACGAGCAGTACTTC. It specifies CASSDIAGGLYEQYF.